Given below is one T cell receptor beta chain in context. The data belong to a study of pediatric ulcerative colitis. Assay used: immunoSEQ multiplex PCR; TCRdb lists only in-frame clones, some missing. Here the sample spans around 68,000 clones, 77% being singletons. This CDR3 has 12 residues. V was cut by 5 bases and J by 3 bases, with 9 bases left in between. The germline V gene encodes CDR1 SGHRS and CDR2 YFSETQ. This TCR was sampled from a boy younger than 18 with moderate ulcerative colitis. This sequence joins TRBV5-1 and TRBJ2-7, with D tentatively TRBD1 (6 bases). The sample comprised blood. The CDR3 region is CASSLGGYEQYF. The CDR3 nucleotides are TGCGCCAGCAGTTTAGGGGGCTACGAGCAGTACTTC.